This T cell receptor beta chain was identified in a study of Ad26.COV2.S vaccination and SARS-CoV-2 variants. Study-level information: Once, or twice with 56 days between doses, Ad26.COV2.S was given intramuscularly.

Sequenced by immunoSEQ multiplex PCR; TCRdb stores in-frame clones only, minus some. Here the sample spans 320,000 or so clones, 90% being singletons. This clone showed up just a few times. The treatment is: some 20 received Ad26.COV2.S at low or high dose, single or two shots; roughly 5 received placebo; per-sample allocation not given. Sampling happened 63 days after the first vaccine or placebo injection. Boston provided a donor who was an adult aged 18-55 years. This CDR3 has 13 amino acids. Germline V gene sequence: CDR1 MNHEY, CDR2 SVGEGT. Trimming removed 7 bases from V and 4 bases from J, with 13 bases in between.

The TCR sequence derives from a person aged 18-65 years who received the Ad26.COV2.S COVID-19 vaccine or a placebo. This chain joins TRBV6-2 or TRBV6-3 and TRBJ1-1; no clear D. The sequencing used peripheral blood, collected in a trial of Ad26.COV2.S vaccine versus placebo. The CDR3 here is CASTPYWGTEAFF. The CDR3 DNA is TGTGCCAGCACCCCGTATTGGGGCACTGAAGCTTTCTTT.